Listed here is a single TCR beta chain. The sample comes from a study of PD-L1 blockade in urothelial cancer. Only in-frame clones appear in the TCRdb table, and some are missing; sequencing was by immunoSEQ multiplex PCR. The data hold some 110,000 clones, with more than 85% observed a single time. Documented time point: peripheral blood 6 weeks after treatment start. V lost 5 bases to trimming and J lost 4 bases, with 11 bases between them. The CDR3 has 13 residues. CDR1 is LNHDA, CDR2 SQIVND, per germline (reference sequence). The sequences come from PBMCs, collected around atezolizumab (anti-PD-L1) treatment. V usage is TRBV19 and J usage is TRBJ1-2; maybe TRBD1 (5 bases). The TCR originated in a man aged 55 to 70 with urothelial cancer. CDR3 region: CASSSQGGYGYTF. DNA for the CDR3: TGTGCCAGTAGTTCCCAGGGCGGCTATGGCTACACCTTC. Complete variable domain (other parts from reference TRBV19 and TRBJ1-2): DGGITQSPKYLFRKEGQNVTLSCEQNLNHDAMYWYRQDPGQGLRLIYYSQIVNDFQKGDIAEGYSVSREKKESFPLTVTSAQKNPTAFYLCASSSQGGYGYTFGSGTRLTVV.